The 29 T cell receptor beta chains reported below all come from one sample, sequenced in a study of CD8 T cells in Susac syndrome. When the RNA was reverse transcribed, random hexamers were used with an input of roughly 0.5 to 1 ug. TCRdb recomputed calls from the immunoSEQ multiplex PCR reads with MiXCR, one row per CDR3 protein. The data contain about 140,000 distinct CDR3 sequences, approximately 95% of them singletons. The sequenced sample was CD4+ T cells from PBMCs. These receptors came from a human donor with Susac syndrome.

J is TRBJ1-2 and V is TRBV12-3 or TRBV12-4; perhaps TRBD1 as D (6 bases). Trimming cost V 2 bases and J 4 bases, with 11 bases left between them. This CDR3 is built from 14 residues. CDR3 DNA sequence: TGTGCCAGCAGTTTACAGGACAGCACCTATGGCTACACCTTC. It yields the protein CASSLQDSTYGYTF.

The rearrangement joins TRBV30 to TRBJ1-5; D not resolved. This CDR3 spans 13 amino acids. V lost 0 bases to trimming and J lost 7 bases, with 10 bases between them. From germline, CDR1 is GTSNPN and CDR2 SVGIG (reference sequence). CDR3 bases: TGTGCCTGGAGTGTACTTGGTTGGCAGCCCCAGCATTTT. It is translated as CAWSVLGWQPQHF.

The CDR3 region is CASSPDRVTYEQYF. The CDR3 region has the DNA TGTGCCAGCAGCCCGGACAGGGTTACCTACGAGCAGTACTTC. The genes are TRBV7-2 and TRBJ2-7, with 8 bases aligning to TRBD1. V shed 5 bases, J shed 2 bases, and the junction held 5 bases outside the gene matches. The CDR3 is made up of 14 amino acids. Germline V gives CDR1 SGHTA, CDR2 FQGNSA.

The DNA for the CDR3 is TGCAGCGCGAAAGGGCCGACCTCCTACGAGCAGTACTTC. Translating gives CSAKGPTSYEQYF. This chain links TRBV29-1 with TRBJ2-7; D gene unclear. The CDR3 extends over 13 amino acids. The ends were cut back, 7 bases at V and 0 bases at J, with 13 bases in the middle. Looked up from germline, CDR1 is SQVTM and CDR2 is ANQGSEA.

The chain recombines TRBV9 with TRBJ2-7; D is uncertain. CDR1 is SGDLS and CDR2 is YYNGEE in the germline V gene. V was shortened by 0 bases and J by 3 bases, with 7 bases between the two germline ends. This CDR3 has 13 amino acids. CDR3 sequence (DNA): TGTGCCAGCAGCGTAGACGGGTACTACGAGCAGTACTTC. Translating gives CASSVDGYYEQYF.

The chain links TRBV18 to TRBJ2-5; TRBD1 agrees at 8 bases. Per germline, CDR1 KGHSH and CDR2 LQKENI. V was clipped by 5 bases and J by 7 bases; unmatched bases: 9. The CDR3 totals 14 residues. CDR3 DNA sequence: TGTGCCAGCTCATCCGGACAGGGCGGCGTGACCCAGTACTTC. Translating gives CASSSGQGGVTQYF.

This chain links TRBV20-1 with TRBJ2-3; the match to TRBD1 covers 8 bases. Germline assignment: CDR1 DFQATT and CDR2 SNEGSKA (reference sequence). The CDR3 is made up of 14 amino acids. The V and J ends lost 6 bases and 0 bases, in that order; junction bases with no gene match: 5. The CDR3 spells CSARTGYSTDTQYF. CDR3 nucleotide sequence: TGCAGTGCGCGGACAGGGTATAGCACAGATACGCAGTATTTT.

The chain combines TRBV20-1 with TRBJ1-2; D is unresolved. Trimming pared 6 bases from V and 5 bases from J, leaving 22 bases between. CDR3 length: 15 amino acids. CDR1 and CDR2 from the germline V gene are DFQATT and SNEGSKA (reference sequence). The CDR3: CSAGVRGQPTYGYTF. The CDR3 nucleotides are TGCAGTGCCGGGGTACGCGGGCAGCCTACTTATGGCTACACCTTC.

V usage is TRBV3-1 and J usage is TRBJ2-7, with 10 bases lining up with TRBD1. The CDR3 contains 13 residues. Germline values: CDR1 LGHDT, CDR2 YNNKEL (reference sequence). J lost 4 bases, V lost 8 bases, and 5 bases had no gene match. The CDR3 DNA reads as TGTGCCAGCGGGCGACAGGGGGCTTACGAGCAGTACTTC. Protein product: CASGRQGAYEQYF.

This CDR3 is CASSQDSGSYEQYF. The DNA of the CDR3 is TGTGCCAGCAGCCAAGACTCCGGAAGCTACGAGCAGTACTTC. The chain uses TRBV6-5 and TRBJ2-7; the D is unclear. Per germline, CDR1 MNHEY and CDR2 SVGAGI. The CDR3 consists of 14 residues. Trimming shortened V by 6 bases and J by 3 bases, and 15 bases separated the two germline ends.

This clonotype was observed a few times. The CDR3 loop is CASRRDTNTGELFF. CDR3 nucleotides: TGTGCCAGCAGGCGGGACACCAACACCGGGGAGCTGTTTTTT. This chain links TRBV12-3 or TRBV12-4 with TRBJ2-2, with D perhaps assigned TRBD1 or TRBD2 (6 bases each). V lost 6 bases and J 2 bases, leaving 10 bases between the germline ends. This CDR3 contains 14 residues.

This clonotype has just one count. V is TRBV30 and J is TRBJ1-1, with 7 bases fitting TRBD1. Germline V gene data show CDR1 as GTSNPN and CDR2 as SVGIG (reference sequence). The CDR3 is 14 residues long. With V trimmed by 3 bases and J by 1 base, 5 bases remained unmatched. CDR3 residues: CAWSLTGKNTEAFF. CDR3 sequence (DNA): TGTGCCTGGAGCTTGACAGGGAAGAACACTGAAGCTTTCTTT. The full variable domain, completed using reference TRBV30 and TRBJ1-1, is SQTIHQWPATLVQPVGSPLSLECTVEGTSNPNLYWYRQAAGRGLQLLFYSVGIGQISSEVPQNLSASRPQDRQFILSSKKLLLSDSGFYLCAWSLTGKNTEAFFGQGTRLTVV.

This chain links TRBV7-9 with TRBJ1-4, with TRBD1 matching over 9 bases. V shed 3 bases, J shed 10 bases, and the junction held 6 bases outside the gene matches. Germline V gene sequence: CDR1 SEHNR, CDR2 FQNEAQ (reference sequence). The CDR3 runs 14 residues. The CDR3 region is CASSLAGTGRKLFF. The CDR3 DNA reads TGTGCCAGCAGCTTGGCAGGGACAGGGAGAAAACTGTTTTTT.

The gene calls are TRBV6-6 and TRBJ1-2, with D unclear. The germline V gene has CDR1 MNHNY and CDR2 SVGAGI (reference sequence). CDR3 size: 14 residues. V lost 0 bases and J lost 2, with 7 bases in between. The DNA for the CDR3 is TGTGCCAGCAGTTACTCCGCGGGGAACTATGGCTACACCTTC. Translated: CASSYSAGNYGYTF.

This rearrangement joins TRBV29-1 to TRBJ2-2; maybe TRBD2 (5 bases). The CDR3 totals 13 residues. Germline assignment: CDR1 SQVTM and CDR2 ANQGSEA. V was trimmed by 5 bases and J by 4 bases, leaving 11 bases between them. In DNA form, the CDR3 reads TGCAGCGTTCAACGGGGTGGCACCGGGGAGCTGTTTTTT. This codes for CSVQRGGTGELFF.

As DNA, the CDR3 is TGCAGTGCTAGACAAACCGGGGGTGGCTACACCTTC. Translating gives CSARQTGGGYTF. V gene TRBV20-1 combines with J gene TRBJ1-2; perhaps TRBD1 as D (5 bases). Trimming removed 2 bases at V and 7 bases at J, with 11 bases between. This CDR3 contains 12 residues. Germline CDR1 reads DFQATT; CDR2 reads SNEGSKA (reference sequence).

This rearrangement joins TRBV30 to TRBJ2-7, with D unclear. Germline V gene data show CDR1 as GTSNPN and CDR2 as SVGIG (reference sequence). The CDR3 covers 13 residues. V shed 4 bases and J shed 4 bases, with 14 bases lying between them. The CDR3 protein is CAWNPGSQYEQYF. CDR3 coding DNA: TGTGCCTGGAACCCCGGATCCCAATACGAGCAGTACTTC.

The rearrangement links TRBV3-1 to TRBJ2-1; 11 bases agree with TRBD2. The CDR3 is 17 residues long. CDR1 LGHDT and CDR2 YNNKEL come from the germline V gene (reference sequence). V lost 2 bases to trimming and J lost 7 bases; unmatched junction nucleotides: 10. In DNA, the CDR3 is TGTGCCAGCAGCCAATATCCGGGACTAGCGGCCGGGAATGAGCAGTTCTTC. Its protein product is CASSQYPGLAAGNEQFF.

This clonotype was counted once. This chain joins TRBV20-1 and TRBJ2-7; D remains unclear. Germline lookup yields CDR1 DFQATT and CDR2 SNEGSKA (reference sequence). Between the trimmed V and J ends, which lost 3 bases and 6 bases, there was a span of 9 bases. The CDR3 loop spans 11 amino acids. CDR3 in amino acids: CSASSFSEQYF. CDR3 nucleotide sequence: TGCAGTGCTAGTAGTTTTTCCGAGCAGTACTTC.

The chain has TRBV12-3 or TRBV12-4 and TRBJ2-3; no reliable D call. This CDR3 comprises 14 residues. Trimming pared 3 bases from V and 6 bases from J, leaving 13 bases between. CDR3 sequence (DNA): TGTGCCAGCAGTTTCCCTCTGAAGCCGGATACGCAGTATTTT. Amino acids: CASSFPLKPDTQYF.

The V gene is TRBV28, the J gene TRBJ1-2, with 10 bases that match TRBD1. CDR1 and CDR2 from the germline V gene are MDHEN and SYDVKM. The J segment lost 6 bases and the V segment lost 3 bases, leaving 10 bases of the junction unmatched. The CDR3 has 16 amino acids. The CDR3 region has the DNA TGTGCCAGCAGTTTCTTGACAGGGGGCTCTATAGATGGCTACACCTTC. Encoded protein: CASSFLTGGSIDGYTF.

The chain is built from TRBV12-3 or TRBV12-4 and TRBJ1-1; D unclear. This CDR3 is 13 amino acids long. Trimming removed 5 bases from V and 1 base from J, with 8 bases in between. The CDR3 region is CASSLKGNTEAFF. CDR3 coding DNA: TGTGCCAGCAGTCTAAAGGGGAACACTGAAGCTTTCTTT.

This clonotype was detected only once. The rearrangement joins TRBV12-3 or TRBV12-4 to TRBJ1-5; TRBD1 aligns across 9 bases. Trimming cost V 5 bases and J 6 bases; bases outside gene matches: 5. This CDR3 region has 14 residues. This CDR3 reads CASSPTGGGQPQHF. The CDR3 DNA sequence: TGTGCCAGCAGTCCCACAGGGGGCGGTCAGCCCCAGCATTTT.

V usage is TRBV4-1 and J usage is TRBJ2-7, with TRBD2 matching 12 bases. Losses at the gene ends were 1 base for V and 0 bases for J; bases not matched to a gene: 4. This CDR3 contains 17 residues. Germline V gene lookup returns CDR1 MGHRA and CDR2 YSYEKL. The CDR3 bases are TGCGCCAGCAGCCAAGGACTAGCGGGGGCCCTCTCCTACGAGCAGTACTTC. Its translation: CASSQGLAGALSYEQYF.

This chain joins TRBV13 and TRBJ1-3; D remains ambiguous. This CDR3 contains 14 residues. V lost 2 bases, J lost 0 bases, and 5 bases lay in between. Germline V lookup: CDR1 PRHDT, CDR2 FYEKMQ (reference sequence). The CDR3 here is CASSLFISGNTIYF. The CDR3 region has the DNA TGTGCCAGCAGCTTATTCATCTCTGGAAACACCATATATTTT.

J is TRBJ1-1 and V is TRBV6-5; D is uncertain. The CDR3 spans 12 residues. Germline CDR1 and CDR2: MNHEY and SVGAGI. V shed 6 bases and J shed 5 bases, with 10 bases lying between them. CDR3 loop: CASRRGGTEAFF. The CDR3 DNA follows: TGTGCCAGCAGGCGGGGAGGGACTGAAGCTTTCTTT.

The chain recombines TRBV20-1 with TRBJ2-7, with no clear D. The CDR3 contains 12 residues. The germline gives CDR1 DFQATT, CDR2 SNEGSKA (reference sequence). V lost 3 bases and J 5 bases, leaving 11 bases between the germline ends. The CDR3 loop reads CSASPPRDEQYF. CDR3 DNA sequence: TGCAGTGCTAGCCCCCCAAGGGACGAGCAGTACTTC.

This clonotype appeared a single time. The V gene is TRBV5-6, the J gene TRBJ2-1; D is unclear. Germline CDR1 is SGHDT and CDR2 is YYEEEE. The CDR3 extends over 11 amino acids. V lost 4 bases to trimming and J lost 9 bases, with 8 bases between them. The CDR3 reads CASSRNGEQFF. CDR3 nucleotides: TGTGCCAGCAGCCGTAACGGTGAGCAGTTCTTC.

CDR3 coding DNA: TGTGCCAGCCGGAGAGGGACGGAGACCCAGTACTTC. It encodes CASRRGTETQYF. The chain carries TRBV6-5 and TRBJ2-5; the D call may be TRBD1 or TRBD2 (5 bases each). Germline V gene data show CDR1 as MNHEY and CDR2 as SVGAGI. V lost 8 bases to trimming and J lost 5 bases, with 12 bases between them. The CDR3 covers 12 residues.